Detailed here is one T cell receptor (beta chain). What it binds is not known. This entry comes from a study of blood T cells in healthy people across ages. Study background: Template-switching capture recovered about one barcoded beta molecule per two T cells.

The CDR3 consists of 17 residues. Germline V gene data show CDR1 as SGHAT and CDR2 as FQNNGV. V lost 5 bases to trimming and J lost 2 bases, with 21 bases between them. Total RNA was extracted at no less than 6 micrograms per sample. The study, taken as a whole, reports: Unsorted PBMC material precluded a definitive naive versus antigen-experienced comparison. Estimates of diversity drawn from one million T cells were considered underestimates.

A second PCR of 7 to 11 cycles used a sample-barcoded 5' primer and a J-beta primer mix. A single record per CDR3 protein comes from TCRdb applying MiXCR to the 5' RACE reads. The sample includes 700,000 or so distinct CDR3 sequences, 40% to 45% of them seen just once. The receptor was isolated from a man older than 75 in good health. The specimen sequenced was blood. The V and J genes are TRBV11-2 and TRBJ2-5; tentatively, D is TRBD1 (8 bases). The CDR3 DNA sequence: TGTGCCAGCAGCCGGCCGCGGGAGACAGGGGTTCAAGAGACCCAGTACTTC. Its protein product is CASSRPRETGVQETQYF. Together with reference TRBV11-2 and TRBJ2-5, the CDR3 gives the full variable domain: EAGVAQSPRYKIIEKRQSVAFWCNPISGHATLYWYQQILGQGPKLLIQFQNNGVVDDSQLPKDRFSAERLKGVDSTLKIQPAKLEDSAVYLCASSRPRETGVQETQYFGPGTRLLVL.